This TCR beta chain was retrieved from a study of blood T cells in healthy people across ages. A sample-barcoded 5' primer and a J-beta primer mix were used in a second PCR of about 7 to 12 cycles. MiXCR, run by TCRdb on the 5' RACE reads, gives a single entry per CDR3 protein. The sample has under 850,000 distinct CDR3 sequences, around 36% seen once. This receptor was obtained from a man aged 18 to 35 in good health. The material sequenced was blood.

CDR3 nucleotide sequence: TGTGCCAGCAGTGAAGGGACTAGCGTGAGGGAGACCCAGTACTTC. Amino acid sequence: CASSEGTSVRETQYF. The chain employs TRBV25-1 and TRBJ2-5; 10 bases fit TRBD2. Germline-derived CDR1 and CDR2 are MGHDK and SYGVNS. The junction had 5 bases not matched to a gene; V was cut back by 2 bases and J by 5 bases. CDR3 length equals 15 residues.